This TCR beta chain was recorded in a study of T-cell reconstitution after alpha-beta-depleted transplantation in children. In germline, CDR1 is LGHNA, CDR2 YSLEER. Trimming cost V 1 base and J 0 bases, with 8 bases left between them. The CDR3 covers 15 residues. Preparation of the TCRbeta library involved a method that used unique molecular identifiers. TCRdb re-called the PCR reads with MiXCR, one entry per CDR3 protein. The sample has about 250,000 distinct CDR3 sequences, more than 20% seen once; the top ten hold around 4.8%. On this clonotype itself: Antigen specificity is unknown.

Findings of the study overall: There were some patients whose high TCRbeta diversity at day 60 came from surviving recipient T cells and thymic progenitors. Among T cells one year after transplant, newly produced cells accounted for most counts and diversity. The origin of alpha-beta T cells about two months after transplant was reportedly several hundred expanded graft clones.

The sample in question was PBMCs, mostly from graft donor cells, obtained 360 days after TCRalphabeta/CD19-depleted stem cell transplant. This clonotype originated in a female patient aged 2-9 years who had a stem cell transplant for congenital amegakaryocytic thrombocytopenia, so the T cells may come from the graft donor. The genes are TRBV4-3 and TRBJ2-3; D is unresolved. Written as DNA, the CDR3 is TGCGCCAGCAGCCAAGGACTGGAAAGCACAGATACGCAGTATTTT. Amino acids: CASSQGLESTDTQYF.